This T cell receptor beta chain was sequenced during a study of OX40 agonist ivuxolimab in advanced cancers. Overall study context: Partial responses, seen in three patients, involved one hepatocellular carcinoma and two cutaneous melanomas.

The V end was cut by 2 bases, the J end by 5 bases, with 22 bases between. From germline, CDR1 is SGHVS and CDR2 FNYEAQ. CDR3 length: 17 residues. The repertoire was sequenced with immunoSEQ multiplex PCR; TCRdb's copy has only in-frame clones and lacks some. Seen here are about 64,000 clones, roughly 85% observed once, and the top ten hold approximately 5.2%. Sequencing used CD4+ or CD8+ T cells sorted from blood, obtained in a trial of the OX40 agonist ivuxolimab. This sequence was found in an adult with an advanced solid tumor such as melanoma, head and neck, liver or kidney cancer. V and J are TRBV7-6 and TRBJ2-7; D is tentatively TRBD1 or TRBD2 (5 bases each). CDR3 residues: CASSLSEPWGIQNEQYF. CDR3 nucleotide sequence: TGTGCCAGCAGCTTATCGGAACCTTGGGGGATTCAGAACGAGCAGTACTTC.